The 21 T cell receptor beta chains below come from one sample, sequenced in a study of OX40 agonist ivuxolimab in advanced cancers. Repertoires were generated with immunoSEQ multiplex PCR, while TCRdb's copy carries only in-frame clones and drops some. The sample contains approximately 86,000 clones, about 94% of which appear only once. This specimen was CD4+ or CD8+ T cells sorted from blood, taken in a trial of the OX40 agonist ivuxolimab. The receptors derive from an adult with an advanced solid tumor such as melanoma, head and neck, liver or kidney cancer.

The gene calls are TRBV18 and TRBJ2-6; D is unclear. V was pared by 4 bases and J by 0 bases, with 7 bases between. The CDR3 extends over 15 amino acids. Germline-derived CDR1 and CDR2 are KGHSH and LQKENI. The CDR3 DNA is TGTGCCAGCTCACTAGCCAACTCTGGGGCCAACGTCCTGACTTTC. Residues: CASSLANSGANVLTF.

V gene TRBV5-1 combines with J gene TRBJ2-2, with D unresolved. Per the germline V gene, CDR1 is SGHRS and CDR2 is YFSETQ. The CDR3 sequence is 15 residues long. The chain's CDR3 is CTTKERNGYTGELFF. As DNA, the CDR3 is TGCACCACCAAGGAGAGGAACGGGTACACCGGGGAGCTGTTTTTT.

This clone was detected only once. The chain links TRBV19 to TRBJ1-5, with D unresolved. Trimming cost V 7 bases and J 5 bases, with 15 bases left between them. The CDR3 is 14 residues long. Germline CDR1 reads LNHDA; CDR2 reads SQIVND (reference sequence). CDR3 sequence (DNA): TGTGCCAGTACCATCAGAGGGTCCCATCAGCCCCAGCATTTT. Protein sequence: CASTIRGSHQPQHF.

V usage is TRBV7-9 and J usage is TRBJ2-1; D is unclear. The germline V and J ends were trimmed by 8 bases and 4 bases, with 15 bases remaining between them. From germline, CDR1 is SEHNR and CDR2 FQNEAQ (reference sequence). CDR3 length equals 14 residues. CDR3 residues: CASQRSLDYNEQFF. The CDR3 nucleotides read TGTGCCAGCCAGAGGAGTCTGGATTACAATGAGCAGTTCTTC.

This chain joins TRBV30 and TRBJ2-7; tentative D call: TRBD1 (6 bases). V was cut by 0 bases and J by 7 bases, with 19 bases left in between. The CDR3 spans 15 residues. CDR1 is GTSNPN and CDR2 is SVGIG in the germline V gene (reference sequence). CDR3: CAWSVGDKQAEEQYF. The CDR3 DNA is TGTGCCTGGAGTGTGGGGGACAAGCAGGCTGAGGAGCAGTACTTC.

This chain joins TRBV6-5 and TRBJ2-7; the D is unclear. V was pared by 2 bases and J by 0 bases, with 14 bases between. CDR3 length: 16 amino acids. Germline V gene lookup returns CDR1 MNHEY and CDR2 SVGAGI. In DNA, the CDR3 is TGTGCCAGCAGTTACGCCTCGGGTGCGAACTCCTACGAGCAGTACTTC. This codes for CASSYASGANSYEQYF.

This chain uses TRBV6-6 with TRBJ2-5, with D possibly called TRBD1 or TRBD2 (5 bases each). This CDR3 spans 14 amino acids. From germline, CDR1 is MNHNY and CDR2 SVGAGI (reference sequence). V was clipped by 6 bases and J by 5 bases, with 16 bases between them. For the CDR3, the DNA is TGTGCCAGCAGGTGGGACCCTACCGGGGAGACCCAGTACTTC. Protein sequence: CASRWDPTGETQYF.

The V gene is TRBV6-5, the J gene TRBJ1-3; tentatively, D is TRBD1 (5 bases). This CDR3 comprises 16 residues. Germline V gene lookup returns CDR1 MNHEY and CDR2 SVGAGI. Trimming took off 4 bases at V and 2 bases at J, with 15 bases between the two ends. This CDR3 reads CASSSQGWGTGNTIYF. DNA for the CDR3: TGTGCCAGCAGTTCCCAGGGTTGGGGGACTGGAAACACCATATATTTT.

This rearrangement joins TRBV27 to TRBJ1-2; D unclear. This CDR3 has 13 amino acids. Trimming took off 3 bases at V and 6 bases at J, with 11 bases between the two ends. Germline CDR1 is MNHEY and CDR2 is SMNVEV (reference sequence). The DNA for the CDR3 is TGTGCCAGCAGTTTGGTACCGGCAAATGGCTACACCTTC. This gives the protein CASSLVPANGYTF.

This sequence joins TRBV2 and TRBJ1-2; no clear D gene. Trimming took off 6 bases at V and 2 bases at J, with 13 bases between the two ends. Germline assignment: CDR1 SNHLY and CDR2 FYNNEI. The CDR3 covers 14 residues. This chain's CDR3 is CASRVGSGNYGYTF. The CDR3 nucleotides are TGTGCCAGCAGGGTGGGGTCAGGAAACTATGGCTACACCTTC.

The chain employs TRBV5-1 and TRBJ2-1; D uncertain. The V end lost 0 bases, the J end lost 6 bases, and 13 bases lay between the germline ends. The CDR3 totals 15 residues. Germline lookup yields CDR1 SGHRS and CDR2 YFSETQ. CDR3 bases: TGCGCCAGCAGCTTGGCGGTCGGGTTAATCAATGAGCAGTTCTTC. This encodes CASSLAVGLINEQFF.

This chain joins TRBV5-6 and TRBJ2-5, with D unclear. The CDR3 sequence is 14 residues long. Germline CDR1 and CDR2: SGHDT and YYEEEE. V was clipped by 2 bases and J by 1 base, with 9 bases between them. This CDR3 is CASSFYSIQETQYF. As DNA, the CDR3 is TGTGCCAGCAGCTTTTACAGCATCCAAGAGACCCAGTACTTC.

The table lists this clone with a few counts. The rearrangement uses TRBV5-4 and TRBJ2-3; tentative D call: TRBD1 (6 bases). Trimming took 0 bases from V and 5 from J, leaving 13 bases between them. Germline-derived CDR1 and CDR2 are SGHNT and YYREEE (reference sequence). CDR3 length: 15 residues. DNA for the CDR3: TGTGCCAGCAGCTTGGATCAGGGGATAGGAGATACGCAGTATTTT. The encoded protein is CASSLDQGIGDTQYF.

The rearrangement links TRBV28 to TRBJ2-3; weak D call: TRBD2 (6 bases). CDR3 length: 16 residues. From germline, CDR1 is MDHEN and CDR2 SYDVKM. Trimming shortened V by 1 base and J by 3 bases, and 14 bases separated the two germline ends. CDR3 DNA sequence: TGTGCCAGCAGTTTATCTGGGGCGGGGTTGACAGATACGCAGTATTTT. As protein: CASSLSGAGLTDTQYF.

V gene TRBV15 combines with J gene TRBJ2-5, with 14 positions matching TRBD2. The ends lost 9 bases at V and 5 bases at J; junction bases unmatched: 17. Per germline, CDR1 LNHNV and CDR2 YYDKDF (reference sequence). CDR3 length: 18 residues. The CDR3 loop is CATKPGLAGEGGAETQYF. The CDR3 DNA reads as TGTGCCACGAAACCGGGACTAGCGGGAGAGGGGGGGGCTGAGACCCAGTACTTC.

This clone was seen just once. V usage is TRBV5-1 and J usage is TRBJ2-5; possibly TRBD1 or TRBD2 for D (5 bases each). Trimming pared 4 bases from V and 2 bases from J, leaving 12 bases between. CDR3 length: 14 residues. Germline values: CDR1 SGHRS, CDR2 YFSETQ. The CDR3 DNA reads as TGCGCCAGCAGCGAACTAGGGGCTCAAGAGACCCAGTACTTC. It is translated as CASSELGAQETQYF.

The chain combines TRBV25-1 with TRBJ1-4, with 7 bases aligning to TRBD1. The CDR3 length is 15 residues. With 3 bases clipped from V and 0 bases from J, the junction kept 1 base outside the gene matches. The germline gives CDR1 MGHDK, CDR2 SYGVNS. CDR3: CASSDGTATNEKLFF. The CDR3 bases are TGTGCCAGCAGTGATGGGACAGCAACTAATGAAAAACTGTTTTTT.

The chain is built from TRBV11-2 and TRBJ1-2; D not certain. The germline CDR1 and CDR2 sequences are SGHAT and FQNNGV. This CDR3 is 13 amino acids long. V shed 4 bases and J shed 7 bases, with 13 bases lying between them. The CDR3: CASSWGEISGYTF. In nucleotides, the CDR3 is TGTGCCAGCAGCTGGGGAGAGATTTCTGGCTACACCTTC.

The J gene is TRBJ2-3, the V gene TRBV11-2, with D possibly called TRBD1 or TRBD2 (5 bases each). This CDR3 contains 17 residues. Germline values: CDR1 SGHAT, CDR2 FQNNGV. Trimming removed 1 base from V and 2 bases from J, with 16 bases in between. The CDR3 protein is CASSLAPGRPSTDTQYF. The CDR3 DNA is TGTGCCAGCAGCTTAGCCCCGGGACGCCCATCCACAGATACGCAGTATTTT.

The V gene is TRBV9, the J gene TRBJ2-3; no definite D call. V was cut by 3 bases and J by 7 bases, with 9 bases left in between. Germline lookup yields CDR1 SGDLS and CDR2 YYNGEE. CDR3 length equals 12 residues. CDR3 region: CASSGGGNTQYF. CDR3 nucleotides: TGTGCCAGCAGCGGAGGTGGAAATACGCAGTATTTT.

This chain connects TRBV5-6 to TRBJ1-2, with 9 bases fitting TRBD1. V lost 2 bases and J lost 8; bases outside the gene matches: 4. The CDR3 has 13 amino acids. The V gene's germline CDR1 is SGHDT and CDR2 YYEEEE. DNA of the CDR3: TGTGCCAGCAGCTTCTGGGACAGGGCCGGCTACACCTTC. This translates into CASSFWDRAGYTF.